This TCR beta chain derives from a study of CXCR3-negative and CXCR3-positive naive CD8 T cells. About the research overall: Sequencing brought in about 150 million TRB reads altogether, and each library got about 1.5 +/- 0.3 million.

The sorting of each CD8+ T cell subset was done in triplicate, at about 300,000 cells each. A CD45RO-CCR7+CD27+CD95- profile was what naive CD8+ T cells displayed. This CDR3 has 13 residues. Germline V CDR1 and CDR2: MNHEY, SMNVEV (reference sequence). UMI-labeled 5' RACE yielded the TRB cDNA libraries. TCRdb reanalyzed the 5' RACE reads and collapses them to one entry per CDR3 protein, without DNA. There are about 150,000 distinct CDR3 sequences in the sample, with 0.45% to 0.6% held by the top ten. The study's findings and limits: TRB CDR3s were more hydrophobic in CXCR3-positive than in CXCR3-negative naive cells. For memory CD8+ cells diversity was much lower, but both naive subsets had comparably high diversity.

Remarks on this clonotype: What it recognizes is unknown.

The origin of this receptor is a human donor in good health. Some clones in this sample may be carry-over from other donors' samples. The rearrangement links TRBV27 to TRBJ1-5; checking the TCRdb D call of TRBD1 is not possible without DNA. The sample comprised naive CXCR3+ CD8+ T cells from blood. Subset given: CD45RO-CCR7+CD27+CD95- naive CD8+ T cells expressing CXCR3 (TNR3+). The CDR3 sequence: CASSGAWSQPQHF.